A selection of T cell receptor beta chains follows, all from one sample in a study of OX40 agonist ivuxolimab in advanced cancers. The assay was immunoSEQ multiplex PCR, and TCRdb's table has in-frame clones only and misses some. The repertoire holds about 35,000 clones, with about 82% as singletons. This sample comprised CD4+ or CD8+ T cells sorted from blood, obtained in a trial of the OX40 agonist ivuxolimab. These receptors were taken from an adult with an advanced solid tumor such as melanoma, head and neck, liver or kidney cancer. Both conserved end residues are trimmed from each CDR3. The order of the fields is CDR3 length, V gene, clone size, CDR3 protein. Size is stated for part of the rows, as once, few or many counts, or as a class when the clone is expanded.

>16|TRBV7-9|NA
ASSSSRLLAGNTDTQY
>13|TRBV19|NA
ASRPGTTNTGELF
>11|TRBV7-9|NA
ASSLPGSYEQY
>13|TRBV6-1|once
ASSEEATPNQPQH
>13|TRBV21-1|NA
ASTGLAGDYNEQF
>12|TRBV28|NA
ASSFGGSTDTQY
>15|TRBV28|NA
ASSLGGASGSMVTQY
>18|TRBV30|few
AWSVPSGRIGERSYNEQF
>9|TRBV6-1|NA
ASSEDNEQF
>10|TRBV6-1|NA
ASSFSNQPQH
>14|TRBV6-1|once
ASSETGTPPYNEQF
>12|TRBV7-9|NA
ASSLGSTFYGYT
>11|TRBV7-9|NA
ASSFGQQYEQY
>12|TRBV29-1|NA
SAIPASSYNEQF
>10|TRBV5-1|NA
ASSLTGYGYT
>11|TRBV27|NA
ASSFRGPQPQH
>13|TRBV5-1|NA
ASSPGYRDQDEQF
>11|TRBV7-2|once
AGQETLNTEAF
>12|TRBV13|NA
ASSPDPGSNEQY
>11|TRBV30|NA
AWSILAYNEQY
>13|TRBV2|NA
ASSVGRSSYNEQF
>15|TRBV7-6|NA
ASSPEPPGTDNSPLH
>9|TRBV6-1|few
ASLGQPGYT
>13|TRBV29-1|NA
SVGGSSFLSYGYT
>13|TRBV9|NA
ASSVVLGTRDTQY
>13|TRBV27|NA
ASSPFGSSYNEQF
>11|TRBV27|NA
ASSSLLLDTQY
>18|TRBV2|NA
ASSSLQTGGVFSGANVLT
>11|TRBV30|once
AWATMNTGELF
>14|TRBV5-6|NA
ASSLALRQGSYGYT
>12|TRBV27|NA
ASSFTAPTYEQY
>11|TRBV6-5|NA
ASSLGVNTEAF
>13|TRBV7-8|NA
ASSLETAVRYGYT
>11|TRBV11-2|NA
ASVFSGRDEQF
>13|TRBV27|NA
ASSLGLANSYEQY
>11|TRBV5-6|NA
ASSDQVSETQY
>15|TRBV29-1|NA
SVSGLAVRHGTDTQY
>11|TRBV29-1|NA
SVVIPPNQPQH
>12|TRBV6-5|few
ASSAGGTNTEAF
>10|TRBV5-6|NA
ASSVSTDTQY
>9|TRBV10-3|NA
AIGGAYEQY
>11|TRBV7-9|NA
ASSPDSGDTQY
>13|TRBV25-1|NA
ASSEIRGSNYGYT
>13|TRBV5-4|NA
ASSSRDISGNTIY
>13|TRBV7-8|NA
ASSLETRGYQPQH
>12|TRBV5-6|NA
ASSFGGGNTEAF
>12|TRBV11-2|NA
ASSLTGVSYEQY
>12|TRBV6-6|NA
ASSYSTGTGELF
>13|TRBV4-1|NA
ASSQDLASGNTIY
>14|TRBV9|NA
ASSETGGHSYNEQF
>11|TRBV19|NA
ASSIESYNEQF
>11|TRBV5-1|NA
ASSMTGFAEAF
>11|TRBV6-5|NA
ASSYGENTEAF
>13|TRBV7-3|medium-sized
ASSFSGDVPGELF
>12|TRBV29-1|NA
SASTGSSYNEQF
>13|TRBV7-9|NA
ASSNTGNSNQPQH